This T cell receptor beta chain was identified in a study of OX40 agonist ivuxolimab in advanced cancers. Broader study findings: Low levels of normalized T-cell clonal expansion also appeared in some nonresponders. Among the lowest peripheral clonal expansion occurred in 0.1-3.0 mg/kg partial responders.

Cycle 7 day 1, cycle 4 day 1, and baseline were the timepoints at which blood was sampled. Germline CDR1 and CDR2: MNHEY and SVGAGI. The CDR3 runs to 15 residues. The ends were cut back, 2 bases at V and 0 bases at J, with 7 bases in the middle. TCRdb's copy holds only in-frame clones and misses some; the assay was immunoSEQ multiplex PCR. The repertoire includes 60,000 to 65,000 clones, 92% of them detected once, and approximately 25% sits in the top ten. About this clone: Antigen specificity is unknown.

This clonotype originated in an adult with an advanced solid tumor such as melanoma, head and neck, liver or kidney cancer. J is TRBJ2-2 and V is TRBV6-5; D is undetermined. The sample consisted of CD4+ or CD8+ T cells sorted from blood, taken in a trial of the OX40 agonist ivuxolimab. CDR3 DNA sequence: TGTGCCAGCAGTTACAACGGCGCGAACACCGGGGAGCTGTTTTTT. Residues: CASSYNGANTGELFF.